These T cell receptor beta chains were read from a single sample in a study of T cell responses to AZD1222 COVID-19 vaccine. Measured with immunoSEQ multiplex PCR; TCRdb has only the in-frame clones, and not every one. The sample holds fewer than 150,000 clones, about 93% seen once. The sequences come from peripheral blood, collected on day 0 of AZD1222 vaccination. The receptors shown here come from an adult in good health. Both conserved end residues are part of each CDR3. The D gene is left open where the match is weak. Not all rows give a size; the values are once, few, many and, for expanded clones, a class.

D: -
size: -
V: TRBV6-5
J: TRBJ2-7
DNA: TGTGCCAGTCACGCCCACAGCTCCTACGAGCAGTGCTTC
CDR3: CASHAHSSYEQCF

D: -
size: -
V: TRBV7-8
J: TRBJ2-7
DNA: TGTGCCAGCAGCTTACCGGCCGGCTCCTACGAGCAGTACTTC
CDR3: CASSLPAGSYEQYF

D: -
size: -
V: TRBV2
J: TRBJ2-3
DNA: TGTGCCAGCAGTGAAACAGTCACAGATACGCAGTATTTT
CDR3: CASSETVTDTQYF

D: TRBD1
size: -
V: TRBV10-2
J: TRBJ1-6
DNA: TGCGCCAGCAGCTCCGACAGGGGGCATTCACCCCTCCACTTT
CDR3: CASSSDRGHSPLHF

D: -
size: -
V: TRBV5-5
J: TRBJ1-3
DNA: TGTGCCAGCAGCTTGGGATCGTCTGGAAACACCATATATTTT
CDR3: CASSLGSSGNTIYF

D: -
size: -
V: TRBV19
J: TRBJ1-5
DNA: TGTGCCAGTGGCGGAGGGGTCAATCAGCCCCAGCATTTT
CDR3: CASGGGVNQPQHF

D: TRBD2
size: -
V: TRBV9
J: TRBJ2-5
DNA: TGTGCCAGCAGCGTAGATAGCGGGGGAACCCAGTACTTC
CDR3: CASSVDSGGTQYF

D: -
size: -
V: TRBV6-5
J: TRBJ2-4
DNA: TGTGCCAGCCGGGGAATAGCCAAAAACATTCAGTACTTC
CDR3: CASRGIAKNIQYF

D: -
size: -
V: TRBV19
J: TRBJ1-1
DNA: TGTGCCAGTACCGACGGGGGATGGGGAGCTTTCTTT
CDR3: CASTDGGWGAFF

D: TRBD1
size: few
V: TRBV7-9
J: TRBJ1-3
DNA: TGTGCCAGCAGCCCCAGACAGGGGGCAATTGGAAACACCATATATTTT
CDR3: CASSPRQGAIGNTIYF

D: -
size: -
V: TRBV2
J: TRBJ1-5
DNA: TGTGCCAGCAGTGACAGGCAAACCAATCAGCCCCAGCATTTT
CDR3: CASSDRQTNQPQHF

D: -
size: -
V: TRBV5-1
J: TRBJ1-3
DNA: TGCGCCAGCAGCTTGGGGGGTAGCTCTGGAAACACCATATATTTT
CDR3: CASSLGGSSGNTIYF

D: TRBD2
size: -
V: TRBV6-5
J: TRBJ2-5
DNA: TGTGCCAGCAGTCTGACTAGCGGGGGGAAGGAGACCCAGTACTTC
CDR3: CASSLTSGGKETQYF

D: -
size: -
V: TRBV29-1
J: TRBJ2-1
DNA: TGCAGCGTTGTTTGGTCGAGCTCCTACAATGAGCAGTTCTTC
CDR3: CSVVWSSSYNEQFF

D: -
size: -
V: TRBV5-6
J: TRBJ2-7
DNA: TGTGCCAGCAGCTTCGGGATTACGGCCTACGAGCAGTACTTC
CDR3: CASSFGITAYEQYF

D: -
size: -
V: TRBV6-5
J: TRBJ1-6
DNA: TGTGCCAGCAGTTACTCCGGGCAGGGGAATTCACCCCTCCACTTT
CDR3: CASSYSGQGNSPLHF

D: TRBD2
size: -
V: TRBV5-1
J: TRBJ2-1
DNA: TGCGCCAGCAGCTGGAGGACTAGCGGGGGTACCTACAATGAGCAGTTCTTC
CDR3: CASSWRTSGGTYNEQFF

D: TRBD2
size: few
V: TRBV7-2
J: TRBJ2-7
DNA: TGTGCCAGCAGCCCAGTCGCTAGCGGGGGATACGAGCAGTACTTC
CDR3: CASSPVASGGYEQYF

D: -
size: -
V: TRBV13
J: TRBJ2-1
DNA: TGTGCCAGCCGCTGGGGGGCGGGGTACAATGAGCAGTTCTTC
CDR3: CASRWGAGYNEQFF

D: TRBD1
size: -
V: TRBV30
J: TRBJ1-5
DNA: TGTGCCTGGAGTGTACAGGGGAACAATCAGCCCCAGCATTTT
CDR3: CAWSVQGNNQPQHF

D: TRBD1
size: -
V: TRBV27
J: TRBJ2-1
DNA: TGTGCCAGCAGAACAGGGGTGATAAATGAGCAGTTCTTC
CDR3: CASRTGVINEQFF

D: TRBD1
size: -
V: TRBV6-5
J: TRBJ1-5
DNA: TGTGCCACCAAACAATACAGGGGTGCCCAGCCCCAGCATTTT
CDR3: CATKQYRGAQPQHF

D: TRBD2
size: -
V: TRBV5-1
J: TRBJ2-3
DNA: TGCGCCAGCAGCTTCCAGCGGGGATCAGATACGCAGTATTTT
CDR3: CASSFQRGSDTQYF

D: -
size: -
V: TRBV5-5
J: TRBJ1-2
DNA: TGTGCCAGCAGCCAGAGTGCGGGACGGGACTATGGCTACACCTTC
CDR3: CASSQSAGRDYGYTF

D: -
size: -
V: TRBV9
J: TRBJ1-2
DNA: TGTGCCAGCAGCCCCCTCGTAGGCAGCTCTAACTATGGCTACACCTTC
CDR3: CASSPLVGSSNYGYTF

D: -
size: -
V: TRBV7-2
J: TRBJ1-2
DNA: TGTGCCAGCAGCCCCTCCGGGACAATCAACTATGGCTACACCTTC
CDR3: CASSPSGTINYGYTF